This T cell receptor beta chain came from a study of blood T cell repertoires in COVID-19. Study-level information: Both acute and convalescent COVID-19 samples were obtained from the United States, Italy and Spain. T cells, B-cell-depleted T cells, or PBMCs provided the cDNA or gDNA that served as material.

The CDR3 loop spans 15 amino acids. V dropped 2 bases and J dropped 1 base, with 11 bases sitting between them. Germline V gene data show CDR1 as SGHTA and CDR2 as FQGNSA. Some clones are missing from TCRdb's copy, which holds only in-frame ones; the method was immunoSEQ multiplex PCR. The sample consists of some 150,000 clones, about 85% of them appearing once. Source material: peripheral blood. The source is a human donor with acute or convalescent COVID-19. The donor label of this sample is uncertain. The genes are TRBV7-2 and TRBJ2-5, with a tentative D call TRBD1 (5 bases). CDR3 in amino acids: CASSLSGALQETQYF. CDR3 DNA: TGTGCCAGCAGCTTATCTGGGGCCCTCCAAGAGACCCAGTACTTC.